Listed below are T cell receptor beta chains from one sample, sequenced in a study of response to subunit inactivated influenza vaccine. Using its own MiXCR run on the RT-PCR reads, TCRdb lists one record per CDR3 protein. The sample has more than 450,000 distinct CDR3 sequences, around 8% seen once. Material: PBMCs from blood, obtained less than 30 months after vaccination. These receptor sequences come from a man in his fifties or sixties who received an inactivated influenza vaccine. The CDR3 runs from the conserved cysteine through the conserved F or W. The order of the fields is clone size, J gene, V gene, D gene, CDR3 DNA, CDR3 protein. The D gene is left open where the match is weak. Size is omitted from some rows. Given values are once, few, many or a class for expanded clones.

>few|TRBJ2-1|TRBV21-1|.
TGTGCCAGCAGCAAAGTAGCTAGCGGGAGACTCTATGAGCAGTTCTTC
CASSKVASGRLYEQFF
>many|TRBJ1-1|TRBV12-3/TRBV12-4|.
TGTGCCAGCAGTTTCAGGGCCCGGGAGTCGGCCATGAACACTGAAGCTTTCTTT
CASSFRARESAMNTEAFF
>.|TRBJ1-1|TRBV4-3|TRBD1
TGCGCCAGCAGCCAAGGGTATACAGGGGTTGGCACTGAAGCTTTCTTT
CASSQGYTGVGTEAFF
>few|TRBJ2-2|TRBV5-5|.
TGTGCCAGCAGCCGGACAGGGAGGGACACCGGGGAGCTGTTTTTT
CASSRTGRDTGELFF
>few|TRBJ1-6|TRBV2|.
TGTGCCAGCGGCCTCCAGAAGCATTCACCCCTCCACTTT
CASGLQKHSPLHF
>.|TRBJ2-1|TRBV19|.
TGTGCCAGTAGTCCGGACTTCTACAATGAGCAGTTCTTC
CASSPDFYNEQFF
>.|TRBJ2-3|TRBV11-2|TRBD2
TGTGCCAGCAGGCCAACTAGCGGAAGCACAGATACGCAGTATTTT
CASRPTSGSTDTQYF
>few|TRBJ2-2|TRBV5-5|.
TGTGCCAGCAGCAAAAACCGGGACCCGAACACCGGGGAGCTGTTTTTT
CASSKNRDPNTGELFF
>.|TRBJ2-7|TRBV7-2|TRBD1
TGTGCCAGCAGCCCCGGGGACAGGGAAAACTACGAGCAGTACTTC
CASSPGDRENYEQYF
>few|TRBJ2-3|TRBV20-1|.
TGCAGTGCTAGAGGTTTGGCCAGGGATCAAGATACGCAGTATTTT
CSARGLARDQDTQYF
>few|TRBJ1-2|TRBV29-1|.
TGCAGCGTGAAACAGGGATCGAACTATGGCTACACCTTC
CSVKQGSNYGYTF
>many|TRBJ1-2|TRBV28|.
TGTGCCAGCAGTCCCTCCCGGAACTATGGCTACACCTTC
CASSPSRNYGYTF
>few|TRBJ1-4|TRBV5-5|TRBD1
TGTGCCAGCAGCGCCCACAGGGGGTATATTAATGAAAAACTGTTTTTT
CASSAHRGYINEKLFF
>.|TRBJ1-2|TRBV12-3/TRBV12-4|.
TGTGCCAGCAGTGCAATAATAAGCTATGGCTACACCTTC
CASSAIISYGYTF
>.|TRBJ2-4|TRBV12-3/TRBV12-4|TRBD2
TGTGCCAGCAGGGATCTAGCGGGGGTCATTCAGTACTTC
CASRDLAGVIQYF
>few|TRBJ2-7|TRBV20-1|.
TGCAGTGCTAGAGATCCTAGCAGGGGCGCTCAGTTCGGTATCTACGAGCAGTACTTC
CSARDPSRGAQFGIYEQYF
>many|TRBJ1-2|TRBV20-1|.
TGCAGTGCTAGAGCTGAAACTTATGGTGGCTACACCTTC
CSARAETYGGYTF
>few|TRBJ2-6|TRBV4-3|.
TGCGCCAGCAGCCAAGATTTTATGGAGAGCTCTGGGGCCAACGTCCTGACTTTC
CASSQDFMESSGANVLTF
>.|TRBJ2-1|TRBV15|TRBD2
TGTGCCACCAGCAGGGGAGGGTCCTACAATGAGCAGTTCTTC
CATSRGGSYNEQFF
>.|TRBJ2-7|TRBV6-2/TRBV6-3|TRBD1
TGTGCCAGCGGACTTAACCCCGGACAGGGGGTCGCCTCCTACGAGCAGTACTTC
CASGLNPGQGVASYEQYF
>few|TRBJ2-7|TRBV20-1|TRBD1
TGCAGTGCTTATACGAACCGGGACAGGACCTACGAGCAGTACTTC
CSAYTNRDRTYEQYF
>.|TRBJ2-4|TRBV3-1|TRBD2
TGTGCCAGCAGCCAAGGTGGGAGGGGCCTTACCAAAAACATTCAGTACTTC
CASSQGGRGLTKNIQYF
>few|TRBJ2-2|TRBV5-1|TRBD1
TGCGCCAGCAGAACCGGACAGGGGGACACCGGGGAGCTGTTTTTT
CASRTGQGDTGELFF
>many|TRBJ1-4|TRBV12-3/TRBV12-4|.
TGTGCCAGCAGTTTTGCACACGGTGATGAAAAACTGTTTTTT
CASSFAHGDEKLFF
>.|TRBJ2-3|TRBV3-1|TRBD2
TGTGCCAGCAGCCATCGTGAGCGGGGTAGCACAGATACGCAGTATTTT
CASSHRERGSTDTQYF
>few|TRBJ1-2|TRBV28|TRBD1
TGTGCCAGCAGCAGAACAGGGGGTTGGTATGGCTACACCTTC
CASSRTGGWYGYTF
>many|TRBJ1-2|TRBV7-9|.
TGTGCCAGCAGCTTAGGGAGTACGAACTATGGCTACACCTTC
CASSLGSTNYGYTF
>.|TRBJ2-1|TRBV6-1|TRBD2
TGTGCCAGCAGCGCCGGGACTATGGACAATGAGCAGTTCTTC
CASSAGTMDNEQFF
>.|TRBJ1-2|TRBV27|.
TGTGCCAGCAGTTCGGCAGGTCTCTATGGCTACACCTTC
CASSSAGLYGYTF
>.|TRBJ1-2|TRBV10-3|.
TGTGCCATCAGGAGCGATAAGGGGGGGTCTGGCTACACCTTC
CAIRSDKGGSGYTF
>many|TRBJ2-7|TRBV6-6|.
TGTGCCAGCACTAATAGCGGAGGCTACGAGCAGTACTTC
CASTNSGGYEQYF
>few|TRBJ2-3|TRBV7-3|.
TGTGCCAGCAGCTACACAGAGGTGGATACGCAGTATTTT
CASSYTEVDTQYF
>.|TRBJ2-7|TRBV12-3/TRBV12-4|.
TGTGCCAGCAGTCGGCGGCACTCAAACTCCTACGAGCAGTACTTC
CASSRRHSNSYEQYF
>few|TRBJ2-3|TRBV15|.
TGTGCCACCAGCAGAGATCTAGTCTCTAGCACAGATACGCAGTATTTT
CATSRDLVSSTDTQYF
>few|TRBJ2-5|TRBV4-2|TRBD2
TGTGCCAGCAGCCAGCAGGGACTAGCGGGGAGCAAGAGAACCCAGTACTTC
CASSQQGLAGSKRTQYF
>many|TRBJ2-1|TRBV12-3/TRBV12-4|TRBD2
TGTGCCAGCAGTTTTCGGGCTAGCGGGAGTTACAATGAGCAGTTCTTC
CASSFRASGSYNEQFF